A single sample is the source of the 25 T cell receptor beta chains below, sequenced in a study of shared clonotypes between healthy human individuals. Positively selected for CCR7, the CD45RO-negative cells used as naive CD8 cells excluded terminally differentiated effector memory CD45RA+ cells. Libraries were prepared by immunoSEQ multiplex PCR; TCRdb keeps only in-frame clonotypes and omits some of them. This repertoire shows hundreds of thousands of clones, over 90% found once; its top ten account for around 24%. Sequenced input: naive CD8+ T cells sorted from blood. Receptor source: a man aged 30-40 years in good health.

The V gene is TRBV27, the J gene TRBJ2-1; D is undetermined. Deletions cut 9 bases from V and 5 bases from J, with 17 bases between. Germline CDR1 reads MNHEY; CDR2 reads SMNVEV (reference sequence). The CDR3 runs 14 residues. The CDR3: CASSDQYSHNEQFF. Here the CDR3 DNA reads TGTGCCAGTTCGGACCAGTACTCACACAATGAGCAGTTCTTC.

Comments on this clone: Other DNA sequences from this sample encode an identical CDR3 as well. This chain uses TRBV4-1 with TRBJ1-5; D ambiguous. This CDR3 has 13 amino acids. Germline V lookup: CDR1 MGHRA, CDR2 YSYEKL. The V end was cut by 0 bases, the J end by 5 bases, with 5 bases between. The CDR3 DNA reads TGCGCCAGCAGCCAAGATGGGGATCAGCCCCAGCATTTT. Its protein is CASSQDGDQPQHF.

This rearrangement joins TRBV6-6 to TRBJ1-2; 7 bases are a match to TRBD1. Trimming took 2 bases from V and 8 from J; bases not matched to a gene: 8. Germline-derived CDR1 and CDR2 are MNHNY and SVGAGI (reference sequence). The CDR3 has 14 residues. The CDR3 here is CASSYRDRAEGYTF. In DNA form, the CDR3 reads TGTGCCAGCAGTTACCGCGACAGGGCGGAGGGCTACACCTTC.

The chain recombines TRBV14 with TRBJ2-7, with D tentatively TRBD2 (6 bases). This CDR3 spans 15 amino acids. Looked up from germline, CDR1 is SGHDN and CDR2 is FVKESK. Deletions cut 0 bases from V and 6 bases from J, with 15 bases between. The chain's CDR3 is CASSQEGGAGREQYF. The CDR3 bases are TGTGCCAGCAGCCAAGAGGGAGGCGCGGGCCGCGAGCAGTACTTC. Complete variable domain (other parts from reference TRBV14 and TRBJ2-7): EAGVTQFPSHSVIEKGQTVTLRCDPISGHDNLYWYRRVMGKEIKFLLHFVKESKQDESGMPNNRFLAERTGGTYSTLKVQPAELEDSGVYFCASSQEGGAGREQYFGPGTRLTVT.

The chain couples TRBV13 to TRBJ2-3; D is ambiguous. Germline V lookup: CDR1 PRHDT, CDR2 FYEKMQ (reference sequence). CDR3 size: 12 residues. V lost 6 bases, J lost 4 bases, and 8 bases lay in between. The CDR3 nucleotides read TGTGCCAGCAGGTCGGCCGCAGATACGCAGTATTTT. It translates to CASRSAADTQYF.

V and J are TRBV2 and TRBJ2-5, with a weak D call TRBD1 (6 bases). The CDR3 has 16 amino acids. Per germline, CDR1 SNHLY and CDR2 FYNNEI. The germline V and J ends were trimmed by 3 bases and 0 bases, with 14 bases remaining between them. The CDR3 reads CASSDWNRVDQETQYF. In nucleotides, the CDR3 is TGTGCCAGCAGTGACTGGAACAGGGTAGACCAAGAGACCCAGTACTTC.

The genes are TRBV28 and TRBJ2-1; D not resolved. Per the germline V gene, CDR1 is MDHEN and CDR2 is SYDVKM. This CDR3 has 14 amino acids. The V and J ends lost 3 bases and 4 bases respectively, with 10 bases between them. CDR3 loop: CASSFRVWYNEQFF. CDR3 bases: TGTGCCAGCAGTTTTCGGGTTTGGTACAATGAGCAGTTCTTC.

About this clone itself: Additional DNA sequences in this sample encode the identical CDR3. This chain connects TRBV7-9 to TRBJ2-1; 10 bases agree with TRBD2. Trimming removed 6 bases from V and 4 bases from J; junction bases left unmatched: 6. There are 15 residues in the CDR3. Germline CDR1 is SEHNR and CDR2 is FQNEAQ (reference sequence). In nucleotides, the CDR3 is TGTGCCAGCAGTCCCGGGACTAGCGTGTACAATGAGCAGTTCTTC. This gives the protein CASSPGTSVYNEQFF.

V is TRBV15 and J is TRBJ1-5; 7 positions agree with TRBD1. With V trimmed by 5 bases and J by 3 bases, 4 bases remained unmatched. The CDR3 spans 14 residues. CDR1 is LNHNV and CDR2 is YYDKDF in the germline V gene (reference sequence). CDR3 nucleotide sequence: TGTGCCACCAGCGCAGACAGGGACAATCAGCCCCAGCATTTT. Protein sequence: CATSADRDNQPQHF.

This chain links TRBV25-1 with TRBJ2-3; TRBD2 matches at 8 bases. Germline CDR1 is MGHDK and CDR2 is SYGVNS. CDR3 length: 16 residues. After removal of 11 bases from V and 1 base from J, the junction contained 14 bases not matched to a gene. DNA for the CDR3: TGTGCCGGAGGATTCCCGTCTAGCGGGCGCACAGATACGCAGTATTTT. Translating gives CAGGFPSSGRTDTQYF. Supplemented by reference TRBV25-1 and TRBJ2-3, the full variable domain reads EADIYQTPRYLVIGTGKKITLECSQTMGHDKMYWYQQDPGMELHLIHYSYGVNSTEKGDLSSESTVSRIRTEHFPLTLESARPSHTSQYLCAGGFPSSGRTDTQYFGPGTRLTVL.

The V and J genes are TRBV9 and TRBJ2-1; the match to TRBD2 covers 10 bases. The germline gives CDR1 SGDLS, CDR2 YYNGEE. After removal of 3 bases from V and 3 bases from J, the junction contained 9 bases not matched to a gene. The CDR3 consists of 17 residues. The CDR3 DNA follows: TGTGCCAGCAGCGAGGCAAGCGGGAGGGACATCTACAATGAGCAGTTCTTC. Encoded protein: CASSEASGRDIYNEQFF.

The chain is built from TRBV5-1 and TRBJ2-3, with 7 bases matching TRBD1. Germline trimming cut 4 bases from V and 1 base from J; bases unmatched to any gene: 6. CDR3 length: 15 amino acids. In germline, CDR1 is SGHRS, CDR2 YFSETQ. In DNA form, the CDR3 reads TGCGCCAGCAGCCAGGGGACAGTGGGCACAGATACGCAGTATTTT. This sequence encodes CASSQGTVGTDTQYF.

The V call is TRBV27, the J call TRBJ1-5; D unresolved. Germline V gene sequence: CDR1 MNHEY, CDR2 SMNVEV (reference sequence). The germline V and J ends were trimmed by 2 bases and 4 bases, with 12 bases remaining between them. This CDR3 is 15 amino acids long. The CDR3 coding sequence is TGTGCCAGCAGTTTAGACTTTATGGGGAATCAGCCCCAGCATTTT. Translation: CASSLDFMGNQPQHF.

This sequence joins TRBV7-9 and TRBJ2-6; weak D call: TRBD1 (5 bases). The CDR3 spans 16 residues. Trimming stripped 6 bases from V and 0 bases from J, with 12 bases between. The germline V gene encodes CDR1 SEHNR and CDR2 FQNEAQ (reference sequence). CDR3 sequence (DNA): TGTGCCAGCAGTGGTGCAGGGTTCTCTGGGGCCAACGTCCTGACTTTC. It is translated as CASSGAGFSGANVLTF. Variable domain in full (rest from reference TRBV7-9 and TRBJ2-6): DTGVSQNPRHKITKRGQNVTFRCDPISEHNRLYWYRQTLGQGPEFLTYFQNEAQLEKSRLLSDRFSAERPKGSFSTLEIQRTEQGDSAMYLCASSGAGFSGANVLTFGAGSRLTVL.

The chain couples TRBV9 to TRBJ2-2, with D possibly TRBD2 on 5 matching bases. Trimming left V 6 bases short and J 5 bases short, with 14 bases between. Germline-derived CDR1 and CDR2 are SGDLS and YYNGEE. The length of the CDR3 is 14 residues. CDR3 sequence reads: CASTAAPYTGELFF. The CDR3 nucleotides read TGTGCCAGCACAGCGGCCCCATATACCGGGGAGCTGTTTTTT.

The chain links TRBV7-9 to TRBJ2-2; D unresolved. This CDR3 comprises 15 residues. The V end lost 5 bases, the J end lost 1 base, and 11 bases lay between the germline ends. From germline, CDR1 is SEHNR and CDR2 FQNEAQ (reference sequence). CDR3 DNA: TGTGCCAGCAGCACTGTCACTTTGAACACCGGGGAGCTGTTTTTT. Its protein is CASSTVTLNTGELFF.

Concerning this clone: Other DNA sequences in the sample encode the same CDR3. The rearrangement links TRBV5-1 to TRBJ2-7; TRBD2 matches at 14 bases. V shed 4 bases, J shed 7 bases, and the junction held 7 bases outside the gene matches. This CDR3 is built from 15 residues. CDR1 SGHRS and CDR2 YFSETQ come from the germline V gene. The CDR3 protein is CASSPGLAGGYEQYF. The CDR3, as DNA: TGCGCCAGCAGCCCAGGACTAGCGGGAGGTTATGAGCAGTACTTC.

The V call is TRBV11-2, the J call TRBJ2-1; 8 bases line up with TRBD2. This CDR3 spans 16 amino acids. Trimming cost V 4 bases and J 8 bases; bases outside gene matches: 13. CDR1 and CDR2 from the germline V gene are SGHAT and FQNNGV. The DNA for the CDR3 is TGTGCCAGCAGCTCCGGGGGGGTAGGCAGTGTTGATGAGCAGTTCTTC. Protein product: CASSSGGVGSVDEQFF. The full variable domain, with the rest looked up from reference TRBV11-2 and TRBJ2-1, is EAGVAQSPRYKIIEKRQSVAFWCNPISGHATLYWYQQILGQGPKLLIQFQNNGVVDDSQLPKDRFSAERLKGVDSTLKIQPAKLEDSAVYLCASSSGGVGSVDEQFFGPGTRLTVL.

The chain joins TRBV19 to TRBJ2-1; D not certain. Per the germline V gene, CDR1 is LNHDA and CDR2 is SQIVND (reference sequence). CDR3 length: 15 residues. Trimming stripped 6 bases from V and 4 bases from J, with 16 bases between. In nucleotides, the CDR3 is TGTGCCAGTAGGGGGATAAGAGCTTTATACAATGAGCAGTTCTTC. It is translated as CASRGIRALYNEQFF.

This clone has a single count. The V call is TRBV7-7, the J call TRBJ2-1; D unresolved. Germline V gene lookup returns CDR1 SSHAT and CDR2 FNYEAQ (reference sequence). CDR3 size: 15 residues. The V gene lost 6 bases and the J gene lost 2 bases, with 14 bases spanning the gap. The CDR3 region has the DNA TGTGCCAGCAGTCTCCGGGCAAACCCCTACAATGAGCAGTTCTTC. Translated, it gives CASSLRANPYNEQFF. The full variable domain, in which reference TRBV7-7 and TRBJ2-1 provide the parts outside the CDR3, is GAGVSQSPRYKVTKRGQDVTLRCDPISSHATLYWYQQALGQGPEFLTYFNYEAQPDKSGLPSDRFSAERPEGSISTLTIQRTEQRDSAMYRCASSLRANPYNEQFFGPGTRLTVL.

Comments on this clone: Distinct nucleotide sequences in the sample also encode this CDR3. This chain joins TRBV5-1 and TRBJ1-5; possible D gene TRBD1, 6 bases. Trimming took off 0 bases at V and 4 bases at J, with 11 bases between the two ends. This CDR3 has 15 residues. The germline V gene has CDR1 SGHRS and CDR2 YFSETQ. The CDR3 reads CASSLEGGVNQPQHF. For the CDR3, the DNA is TGCGCCAGCAGCTTGGAAGGGGGGGTGAATCAGCCCCAGCATTTT.

The chain employs TRBV27 and TRBJ1-1, with unresolved D. The CDR3 length is 14 residues. The V gene lost 4 bases and the J gene lost 1 base, with 10 bases spanning the gap. The germline gives CDR1 MNHEY, CDR2 SMNVEV (reference sequence). The CDR3 DNA reads as TGTGCCAGCAGTTCCCGGGTAGCGAACACTGAAGCTTTCTTT. As protein: CASSSRVANTEAFF.

The gene calls are TRBV7-2 and TRBJ1-4; D gene unclear. Germline CDR1 is SGHTA and CDR2 is FQGNSA. The CDR3 is made up of 15 amino acids. V was pared by 6 bases and J by 0 bases, with 11 bases between. The CDR3 nucleotides are TGTGCCAGCAGACTAGGGCGTGCAACTAATGAAAAACTGTTTTTT. It specifies CASRLGRATNEKLFF.

The chain recombines TRBV2 with TRBJ2-3; D possibly uses TRBD1 or TRBD2 (5 bases each). V was trimmed by 7 bases and J by 5 bases, leaving 10 bases between them. The CDR3 runs to 12 residues. Germline CDR1 is SNHLY and CDR2 is FYNNEI. The CDR3 region is CASTWGRDTQYF. The CDR3 DNA sequence: TGTGCCAGCACCTGGGGACGAGATACGCAGTATTTT.

The V and J genes are TRBV14 and TRBJ2-1, with D unresolved. The CDR3 has 13 residues. The germline gives CDR1 SGHDN, CDR2 FVKESK. Trimming removed 3 bases from V and 16 bases from J, with 19 bases in between. The CDR3 loop reads CASSHKETTVSFF. DNA of the CDR3: TGTGCCAGCAGCCACAAAGAGACGACTGTCAGCTTCTTC.